A single T cell receptor beta chain is shown here with its context. Its antigen is undetermined. This record comes from a study of OX40 agonist ivuxolimab in advanced cancers. Study context: Those treated in dose escalation had hepatocellular carcinoma, melanoma, renal cell cancer or head and neck cancer. Study results and caveats: Normalized expansion of T-cell clones was also low for some nonresponders.

Patients with autoimmune history or systemic immunosuppression were excluded. Using immunoSEQ multiplex PCR, the repertoire was profiled, and TCRdb retains in-frame clones only, with some absent. Of just under 100,000 clones listed, approximately 94% are singletons. Trimming left V 1 base short and J 2 bases short, with 14 bases between. Germline assignment: CDR1 SGHTA and CDR2 FQGNSA. The CDR3 contains 16 residues. This sample comprised CD4+ or CD8+ T cells sorted from blood, obtained in a trial of the OX40 agonist ivuxolimab. This TCR derives from an adult with an advanced solid tumor such as melanoma, head and neck, liver or kidney cancer. The chain has TRBV7-2 and TRBJ1-2, with a possible D match to TRBD1 (6 bases). CDR3 in DNA: TGTGCCAGCAGCTTAGTAGGAGGGGGAGAGAACTATGGCTACACCTTC. It translates to CASSLVGGGENYGYTF.